This T cell receptor beta chain comes out of a study of blood T cell repertoires in COVID-19. Using immunoSEQ multiplex PCR, the repertoire was profiled, and TCRdb retains in-frame clones only, with some absent. The data show 200,000 to 250,000 clones, around nine tenths seen once. Between the trimmed V and J ends, which lost 2 bases and 4 bases, there was a span of 12 bases. Germline CDR1 is MNHNS and CDR2 is SASEGT. The CDR3 has 15 amino acids. The chain links TRBV6-1 to TRBJ2-1; D is perhaps TRBD1 (6 bases). The receptor's source is a young man who had recovered from COVID-19. Sequenced: PBMCs or T cells enriched from blood (not recorded which). CDR3 amino acids: CASSEMGHGYNEQFF. The CDR3 DNA reads as TGTGCCAGCAGTGAAATGGGACATGGATACAATGAGCAGTTCTTC.